Presented here are 18 T cell receptor beta chains from one specimen sequenced in a study of Ad26.COV2.S vaccination and SARS-CoV-2 variants. Specified treatment: around 19 received Ad26.COV2.S at low or high dose, single or two shots; roughly five received placebo; per-sample allocation not given. The samples date from day 63 after the first vaccine or placebo injection. The table came from immunoSEQ multiplex PCR; TCRdb's copy has only in-frame clones and leaves some out. The sample has around 450,000 clones, 75% to 95% seen once. The sequencing here drew on peripheral blood, taken in a trial of Ad26.COV2.S vaccine versus placebo. These receptors originate from a person aged 18-65 years who received the Ad26.COV2.S COVID-19 vaccine or a placebo.

The chain uses TRBV18 and TRBJ1-5; D is ambiguous. CDR1 and CDR2 (germline): KGHSH, LQKENI. The germline V and J ends were trimmed by 3 bases and 4 bases, with 13 bases remaining between them. The CDR3 sequence is 15 residues long. CDR3 protein: CASSPEQIANQPQHF. In nucleotides, the CDR3 is TGTGCCAGCTCACCGGAACAGATAGCTAATCAGCCCCAGCATTTT.

The chain links TRBV2 to TRBJ1-1; TRBD1 is a possible D gene (6 bases). The CDR3 runs 14 residues. V was cut by 6 bases and J by 0 bases, with 11 bases left in between. Germline CDR1 SNHLY, CDR2 FYNNEI. CDR3 nucleotides: TGTGCCAGCAGCCGGACAGCCATGAACACTGAAGCTTTCTTT. It codes for CASSRTAMNTEAFF.

The chain combines TRBV6-2 or TRBV6-3 with TRBJ2-7; 7 bases fit TRBD1. After removal of 5 bases from V and 2 bases from J, the junction contained 6 bases not matched to a gene. This CDR3 spans 14 amino acids. The V gene's germline CDR1 is MNHEY and CDR2 SVGEGT. The CDR3 region is CASSNDRDAYEQYF. In DNA form, the CDR3 reads TGTGCCAGCAGTAATGACAGGGACGCCTACGAGCAGTACTTC.

This rearrangement joins TRBV6-2 or TRBV6-3 to TRBJ1-2; no clear D. The CDR3 contains 15 residues. From germline, CDR1 is MNHEY and CDR2 SVGEGT. Trimming stripped 5 bases from V and 2 bases from J, with 15 bases between. CDR3 region: CASSKPQSENYGYTF. The CDR3 nucleotides are TGTGCCAGCAGTAAACCTCAATCAGAGAACTATGGCTACACCTTC.

V usage is TRBV29-1 and J usage is TRBJ2-1, with TRBD2 matching over 15 bases. The CDR3 has 19 amino acids. With V trimmed by 0 bases and J by 4 bases, 10 bases remained unmatched. The germline gives CDR1 SQVTM, CDR2 ANQGSEA. CDR3 loop: CSVEDPQQGLAGGYNEQFF. The CDR3 region has the DNA TGCAGCGTTGAAGATCCTCAACAGGGACTAGCGGGGGGATACAATGAGCAGTTCTTC.

J is TRBJ2-5 and V is TRBV25-1; D ambiguous. Germline V CDR1 and CDR2: MGHDK, SYGVNS. CDR3 length: 11 amino acids. Trimming shortened V by 7 bases and J by 0 bases, and 3 bases separated the two germline ends. The CDR3 DNA follows: TGTGCCAGCATGTACCAAGAGACCCAGTACTTC. Its translation is CASMYQETQYF.

The chain couples TRBV5-4 to TRBJ1-4; TRBD1 is a possible D gene (5 bases). V lost 2 bases and J lost 5, with 13 bases in between. Germline loops: CDR1 SGHNT, CDR2 YYREEE (reference sequence). CDR3 length: 15 residues. The CDR3 loop reads CASSFVAGPNEKLFF. CDR3 coding DNA: TGTGCCAGCAGCTTTGTGGCAGGGCCCAATGAAAAACTGTTTTTT.

The chain links TRBV7-2 to TRBJ1-5; D ambiguous. The V gene lost 5 bases and the J gene lost 6 bases, with 20 bases spanning the gap. The CDR3 is 16 amino acids. The germline CDR1 and CDR2 sequences are SGHTA and FQGNSA. CDR3 sequence: CASSIKAGGIGQPQHF. The CDR3 DNA reads TGTGCCAGCAGCATAAAGGCCGGAGGGATAGGTCAGCCCCAGCATTTT.

The chain joins TRBV2 to TRBJ2-2, with 9 bases lining up with TRBD2. The germline CDR1 and CDR2 sequences are SNHLY and FYNNEI. The CDR3 runs to 14 residues. V lost 7 bases and J lost 5; bases outside the gene matches: 5. CDR3 coding DNA: TGTGCCAGCACCCAGCGGGAGGCGACCGGGGAGCTGTTTTTT. Translation: CASTQREATGELFF.

This chain connects TRBV2 to TRBJ2-1; 9 bases fit TRBD1. Germline-derived CDR1 and CDR2 are SNHLY and FYNNEI. CDR3 length: 15 residues. V gave up 4 bases and J gave up 6 bases; unmatched junction bases: 7. DNA for the CDR3: TGTGCCAGCAGTGGTCCGGGACAGGGTTTCAATGAGCAGTTCTTC. Amino acids: CASSGPGQGFNEQFF.

The chain uses TRBV11-2 and TRBJ1-2, with 9 bases aligning to TRBD1. Germline assignment: CDR1 SGHAT and CDR2 FQNNGV. J gave up 3 bases and V 0 bases, and 11 bases lay outside the gene matches. The CDR3 runs to 18 residues. The DNA of the CDR3 is TGTGCCAGCAGCTTAGATGGGGGACAGGGATATTTAGACTATGGCTACACCTTC. This codes for CASSLDGGQGYLDYGYTF.

The chain has TRBV19 and TRBJ1-2; D possibly corresponds to TRBD1 (5 bases). Trimming removed 6 bases from V and 6 bases from J, with 23 bases in between. Per germline, CDR1 LNHDA and CDR2 SQIVND (reference sequence). The CDR3 consists of 16 residues. The CDR3 DNA is TGTGCCAGTAGAAGTATCCAACGGGGGATTCAAGATGGCTACACCTTC. The encoded protein is CASRSIQRGIQDGYTF. Using reference TRBV19 and TRBJ1-2 for the parts outside the CDR3, the full variable domain is DGGITQSPKYLFRKEGQNVTLSCEQNLNHDAMYWYRQDPGQGLRLIYYSQIVNDFQKGDIAEGYSVSREKKESFPLTVTSAQKNPTAFYLCASRSIQRGIQDGYTFGSGTRLTVV.

This clone occurred once. This rearrangement joins TRBV7-2 to TRBJ2-1; weak D call: TRBD2 (7 bases). The CDR3 runs to 16 residues. The germline V gene has CDR1 SGHTA and CDR2 FQGNSA. V lost 4 bases, J lost 4 bases, and 17 bases lay in between. The CDR3 here is CASSSPLGGEYNEQFF. The CDR3 nucleotides are TGTGCCAGCAGCTCGCCCTTAGGGGGGGAGTACAATGAGCAGTTCTTC.

The chain employs TRBV18 and TRBJ1-1; 7 bases are a match to TRBD1. The CDR3 sequence is 15 residues long. V lost 3 bases and J lost 0; bases outside the gene matches: 4. The germline gives CDR1 KGHSH, CDR2 LQKENI. The CDR3 bases are TGTGCCAGCTCACCGACGGGACAGATGAACACTGAAGCTTTCTTT. Amino acids: CASSPTGQMNTEAFF.

The chain carries TRBV30 and TRBJ1-3; 7 positions match TRBD1. The CDR3 length is 16 residues. V trimming: 3 bases; J trimming: 0 bases; junction bases outside the gene matches: 8. CDR1 is GTSNPN, CDR2 SVGIG, per germline (reference sequence). This CDR3 is CAWSAPRDSSGNTIYF. The CDR3 DNA follows: TGTGCCTGGAGCGCACCCCGGGACAGCTCTGGAAACACCATATATTTT.

In its sample, this clone was seen once. J is TRBJ2-2 and V is TRBV13; 14 nucleotides line up with TRBD2. The CDR3 contains 17 residues. The trim removed 5 bases at V and 3 bases at J, leaving 5 bases unmatched. Germline V gene sequence: CDR1 PRHDT, CDR2 FYEKMQ (reference sequence). For the CDR3, the DNA is TGTGCCAGCAGCGAAGGGACTAGCGGGAGACACACCGGGGAGCTGTTTTTT. This encodes CASSEGTSGRHTGELFF.

The chain employs TRBV7-8 and TRBJ1-2; D unclear. The ends were cut back, 2 bases at V and 2 bases at J, with 6 bases in the middle. From germline, CDR1 is SGHVS and CDR2 FQNEAQ. The CDR3 runs 13 residues. The CDR3 reads CASSLLGNYGYTF. The CDR3 DNA follows: TGTGCCAGCAGCTTACTGGGGAACTATGGCTACACCTTC.

This rearrangement joins TRBV6-2 or TRBV6-3 to TRBJ2-7; unclear D gene. The V end lost 2 bases, the J end lost 0 bases, and 11 bases lay between the germline ends. The CDR3 length is 15 residues. Germline V gene lookup returns CDR1 MNHEY and CDR2 SVGEGT. The CDR3 loop is CASSYRSAASYEQYF. CDR3 nucleotides: TGTGCCAGCAGTTACCGAAGTGCGGCCTCCTACGAGCAGTACTTC.